Included here is one T cell receptor (beta chain) sequence, with context. Its antigen is as yet unknown. A read error may account for a junction end that differs from germline. Through a sample-barcoded 5' primer and a J-beta primer mix, a second PCR was run for roughly 6 to 12 cycles. Tagging of each cDNA molecule was performed by a template-switch adaptor with 12 random nucleotides. TCRdb independently ran MiXCR on the 5' RACE reads; one entry per CDR3 protein. Among some 1.5 million distinct CDR3 sequences listed, 28% were seen once. Extraction yielded at least 5 micrograms of total RNA per sample. The data derive from a study of blood T cells in healthy people across ages. In the study overall: Using template switching, researchers captured about one barcoded beta molecule for each two T cells. Study-level points and caveats: Strong correlation linked observed beta diversity and percent naive T cells.

Germline V CDR1 and CDR2: MDHEN, SYDVKM. This CDR3 spans 13 amino acids. The J gene is TRBJ2-7, the V gene TRBV28; TRBD2 matches at 8 bases. This receptor was identified in a woman aged 30 to 39 in good health. Sequenced material: blood. CDR3 DNA sequence: TGTGTCAGCAGTCCCGGGGGGGCCTTCGAGCAGTACTTC. It specifies CVSSPGGAFEQYF.